Described below is a single T cell receptor beta chain sequence and its context. Its antigen is unidentified. The data were obtained in a study of CXCR3-negative and CXCR3-positive naive CD8 T cells. In germline, CDR1 is LGHNA, CDR2 YSLEER. This CDR3 contains 17 residues. Cells that were CD45RO-CCR7+CD27+CD95- constituted naive CD8+ T cells. Study-wide findings and caveats: For memory CD8+ cells diversity was much lower, but both naive subsets had comparably high diversity. The study found CXCR3 expression partially decreased after cryopreservation and ran most assays on fresh PBMCs.

5' RACE that incorporated UMI labels was used to prepare the TRB cDNA libraries. TCRdb re-called the 5' RACE reads and shows each CDR3 protein once, DNA omitted. Recorded here are about 58,000 distinct CDR3 sequences; the top ten clones represent approximately 0.4%. The sequence derives from a human donor in good health. Some clones in this sample may be carry-over from other donors' samples. V and J are TRBV4-3 and TRBJ2-1; TCRdb's assignment of TRBD2 cannot be checked, as there is no DNA. The sample consisted of naive CXCR3- CD8+ T cells from blood. The subset denotes: CD45RO-CCR7+CD27+CD95- naive CD8+ T cells lacking CXCR3 (TNR3-). The CDR3 protein is CASSQDRRGAYWNEQFF.